This T cell receptor beta chain was identified during a study of OX40 agonist ivuxolimab in advanced cancers. Study at large: Ivuxolimab was administered intravenously to patients at 0.01 to 10 mg/kg every 2 weeks. The dose-escalation cohort was approximately 80% male, with a mean age of approximately 61 years, ranging roughly 23 to 90.

At cycle 4 day 1, cycle 7 day 1, and baseline, blood was sampled. CDR1 is SNHLY and CDR2 is FYNNEI in the germline V gene. The CDR3 length is 15 residues. The germline V and J ends were trimmed by 8 bases and 5 bases, with 19 bases remaining between them. Assay used: immunoSEQ multiplex PCR; TCRdb lists only in-frame clones, some missing. This sample yields about 58,000 clones, of which 75% to 90% are seen a single time; under 4% belongs to the top ten. The TCR originated in an adult with an advanced solid tumor such as melanoma, head and neck, liver or kidney cancer. The source was CD4+ or CD8+ T cells sorted from blood, collected in a trial of the OX40 agonist ivuxolimab. V is TRBV2 and J is TRBJ2-1; D gene ambiguous. The CDR3 reads CASVLDPAANNEQFF. As DNA, the CDR3 is TGTGCCAGCGTCCTAGACCCGGCCGCGAACAATGAGCAGTTCTTC.